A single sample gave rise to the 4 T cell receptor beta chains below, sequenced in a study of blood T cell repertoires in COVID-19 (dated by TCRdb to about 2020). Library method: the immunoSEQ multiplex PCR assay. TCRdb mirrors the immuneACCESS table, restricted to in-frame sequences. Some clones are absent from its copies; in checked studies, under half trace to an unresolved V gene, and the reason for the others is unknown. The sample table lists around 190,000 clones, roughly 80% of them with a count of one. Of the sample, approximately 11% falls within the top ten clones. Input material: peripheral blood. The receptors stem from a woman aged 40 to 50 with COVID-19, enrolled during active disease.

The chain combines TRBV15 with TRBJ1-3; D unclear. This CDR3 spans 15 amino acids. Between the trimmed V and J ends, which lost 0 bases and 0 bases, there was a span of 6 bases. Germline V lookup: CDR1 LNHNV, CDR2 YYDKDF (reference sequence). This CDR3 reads CATSRDRSSGNTIYF. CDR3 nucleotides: TGTGCCACCAGCAGAGATAGGAGCTCTGGAAACACCATATATTTT.

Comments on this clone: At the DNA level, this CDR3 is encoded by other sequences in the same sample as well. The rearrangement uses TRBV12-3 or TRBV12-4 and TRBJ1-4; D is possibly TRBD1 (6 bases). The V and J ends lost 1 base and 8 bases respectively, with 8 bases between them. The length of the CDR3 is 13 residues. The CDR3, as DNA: TGTGCCAGCAGTTTAGGAGGGGGAGAAAAACTGTTTTTT. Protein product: CASSLGGGEKLFF.

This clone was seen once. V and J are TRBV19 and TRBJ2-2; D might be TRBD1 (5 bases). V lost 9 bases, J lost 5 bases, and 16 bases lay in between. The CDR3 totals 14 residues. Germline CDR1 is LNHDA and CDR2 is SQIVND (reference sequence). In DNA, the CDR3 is TGTGCCAGCGACCCCACAGGTTCTACCGGGGAGCTGTTTTTT. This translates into CASDPTGSTGELFF.

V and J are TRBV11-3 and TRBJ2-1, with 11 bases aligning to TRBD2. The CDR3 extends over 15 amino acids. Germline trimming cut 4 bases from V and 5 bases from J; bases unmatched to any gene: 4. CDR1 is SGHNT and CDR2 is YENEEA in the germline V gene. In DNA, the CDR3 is TGTGCCAGCAGCTCAACTAGCGGGGGTCACAATGAGCAGTTCTTC. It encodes CASSSTSGGHNEQFF.